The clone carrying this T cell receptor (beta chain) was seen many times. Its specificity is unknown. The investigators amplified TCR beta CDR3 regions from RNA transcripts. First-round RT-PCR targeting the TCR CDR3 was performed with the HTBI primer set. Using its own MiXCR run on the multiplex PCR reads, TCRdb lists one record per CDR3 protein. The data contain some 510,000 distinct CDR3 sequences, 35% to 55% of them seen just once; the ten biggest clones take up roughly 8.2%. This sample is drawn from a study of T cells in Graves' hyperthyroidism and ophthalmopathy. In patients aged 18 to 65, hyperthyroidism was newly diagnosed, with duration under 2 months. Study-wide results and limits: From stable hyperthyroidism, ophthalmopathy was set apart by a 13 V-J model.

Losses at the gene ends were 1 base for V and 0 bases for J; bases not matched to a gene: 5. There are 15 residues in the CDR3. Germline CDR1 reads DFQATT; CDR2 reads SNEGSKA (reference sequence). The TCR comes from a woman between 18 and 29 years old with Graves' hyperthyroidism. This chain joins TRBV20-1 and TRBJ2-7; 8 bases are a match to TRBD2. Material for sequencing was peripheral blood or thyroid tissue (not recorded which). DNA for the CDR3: TGCAGTGCTAGAGTCCTGACTAGCGTCTCCTACGAGCAGTACTTC. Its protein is CSARVLTSVSYEQYF.